This T cell receptor beta chain was captured in a study of CD8+CD57+ T cells in acquired aplastic anemia. Study context: Sorting CD4+ and CD8+ cells gave DNA averaging approximately 3 ug.

Germline V gene sequence: CDR1 SGHDN, CDR2 FVKESK. The CDR3 runs 15 residues. V lost 3 bases and J lost 9; bases outside the gene matches: 12. Investigators profiled TCR beta VDJ and CDR3 from genomic DNA template. TCRdb reprocessed the reads via MiXCR and lists one record per CDR3 protein. The sample carries 270,000 or so distinct CDR3 sequences, 70% to 85% recorded once. Patients sequenced had flow cytometry evidence of CD8+CD57+ cell expansion. The receptor's source is a human donor with aplastic anemia. The chain couples TRBV14 to TRBJ2-5; 8 bases fit TRBD2. The specimen sequenced was sorted CD4+, CD8+, or CD8+CD57+ T cells (not recorded which) from PBMCs. This CDR3 is CASSQRQLAVIPQYF. The DNA for the CDR3 is TGTGCCAGCAGCCAGCGGCAACTAGCGGTCATCCCCCAGTACTTC.